These 22 T cell receptor beta chains came from one sample sequenced in a study of cytotoxic CD8 clonotypes in ibrutinib-treated CLL. Generated by immunoSEQ multiplex PCR, the TCRdb table keeps only in-frame clones and is missing some. The sample includes some 130,000 clones, 70% to 90% seen only once; the top ten take around 2.1%. The sample here was PBMCs, taken after 24 months of ibrutinib treatment. Receptor source: a human donor with chronic lymphocytic leukemia.

This chain connects TRBV5-1 to TRBJ2-7; D may be TRBD1 (6 bases). Trimming removed 4 bases from V and 2 bases from J, with 19 bases in between. The CDR3 contains 16 residues. Germline CDR1 is SGHRS and CDR2 is YFSETQ. The CDR3: CASSHRDNLMTYEQYF. The CDR3 DNA sequence: TGCGCCAGCAGCCACCGGGACAACCTTATGACCTACGAGCAGTACTTC.

The gene calls are TRBV29-1 and TRBJ2-1; no reliable D call. Trimming stripped 6 bases from V and 9 bases from J, with 18 bases between. Germline values: CDR1 SQVTM, CDR2 ANQGSEA. This CDR3 has 13 residues. The chain's CDR3 is CSVKYPSSGEQFF. CDR3 bases: TGCAGCGTGAAGTACCCGAGCTCCGGTGAGCAGTTCTTC.

This clone was detected ten times or more. The rearrangement links TRBV9 to TRBJ2-2; TRBD1 agrees at 8 bases. The CDR3 contains 17 residues. The germline CDR1 and CDR2 sequences are SGDLS and YYNGEE. Germline trimming cut 2 bases from V and 3 bases from J; bases unmatched to any gene: 9. The CDR3 DNA reads as TGTGCCAGCAGCGTGTTACAGGGGGAAGGATACACCGGGGAGCTGTTTTTT. Protein sequence: CASSVLQGEGYTGELFF.

V is TRBV7-8 and J is TRBJ2-3; 10 bases agree with TRBD2. The V gene end was trimmed by 4 bases and the J gene end by 4 bases; junction bases not matched to a gene: 11. Per germline, CDR1 SGHVS and CDR2 FQNEAQ. This CDR3 has 17 amino acids. CDR3 DNA: TGTGCCAGCAGCTCAAGGCTGCTAGCGGGAGAAGCAGATACGCAGTATTTT. Translated, it gives CASSSRLLAGEADTQYF.

The genes are TRBV2 and TRBJ1-5; D not resolved. Germline CDR1 SNHLY, CDR2 FYNNEI. V shed 7 bases and J shed 7 bases, with 11 bases lying between them. The CDR3 spans 12 residues. As DNA, the CDR3 is TGTGCCAGCATGGATGTCAGCCAGCCCCAGCATTTT. Translating it yields CASMDVSQPQHF.

The chain employs TRBV7-3 and TRBJ2-3, with D possibly matching TRBD2 (5 bases). The V and J ends lost 4 bases and 5 bases respectively, with 10 bases between them. Germline V gene lookup returns CDR1 SGHTA and CDR2 FQGTGA. This CDR3 is built from 13 residues. The CDR3 loop is CASSSRREDTQYF. CDR3 nucleotide sequence: TGTGCCAGCAGCTCGAGACGGGAAGATACGCAGTATTTT.

The V and J genes are TRBV28 and TRBJ1-3; 9 bases align to TRBD1. With 2 bases clipped from V and 4 bases from J, the junction kept 6 bases outside the gene matches. Germline lookup yields CDR1 MDHEN and CDR2 SYDVKM. CDR3 size: 16 residues. The DNA of the CDR3 is TGTGCCAGCAGTTTAGCCGGGACAGGGTCCGGAAACACCATATATTTT. This codes for CASSLAGTGSGNTIYF.

The gene calls are TRBV30 and TRBJ1-1; D is undetermined. Germline V lookup: CDR1 GTSNPN, CDR2 SVGIG (reference sequence). The CDR3 spans 13 residues. Trimming shortened V by 4 bases and J by 4 bases, and 13 bases separated the two germline ends. The CDR3 sequence is CAWISRKGTEAFF. The CDR3 DNA sequence: TGTGCCTGGATATCCAGGAAGGGCACTGAAGCTTTCTTT.

The CDR3 region has the DNA TGTGCCAGCAGCTTGGACCATGGTAACACTGAAGCTTTCTTT. Translating it yields CASSLDHGNTEAFF. This chain uses TRBV5-4 with TRBJ1-1; no definite D call. The CDR3 sequence is 14 residues long. Per the germline V gene, CDR1 is SGHNT and CDR2 is YYREEE (reference sequence). The V and J ends lost 0 bases and 2 bases respectively, with 8 bases between them.

The CDR3 here is CASSATSFNEQFF. The CDR3 DNA reads TGTGCCAGCAGTGCGACTAGCTTCAATGAGCAGTTCTTC. The J gene is TRBJ2-1, the V gene TRBV27; 7 bases line up with TRBD2. CDR3 length: 13 residues. CDR1 MNHEY and CDR2 SMNVEV come from the germline V gene (reference sequence). Losses at the gene ends were 5 bases for V and 6 bases for J; bases not matched to a gene: 4.

This chain connects TRBV18 to TRBJ2-5, with 7 bases lining up with TRBD1. Germline assignment: CDR1 KGHSH and CDR2 LQKENI. With 4 bases clipped from V and 3 bases from J, the junction kept 5 bases outside the gene matches. The CDR3 contains 14 residues. CDR3 sequence: CASSLNQGEETQYF. CDR3 coding DNA: TGTGCCAGCTCACTTAATCAGGGGGAAGAGACCCAGTACTTC.

This rearrangement joins TRBV4-1 to TRBJ2-1; TRBD1 or TRBD2 may be the D gene (6 bases each). CDR1 MGHRA and CDR2 YSYEKL come from the germline V gene. The CDR3 is made up of 15 amino acids. The V end lost 1 base, the J end lost 2 bases, and 9 bases lay between the germline ends. CDR3 nucleotides: TGCGCCAGCAGCCAAGCCGGGGGCCCCTACAATGAGCAGTTCTTC. It is translated as CASSQAGGPYNEQFF.

The V and J genes are TRBV30 and TRBJ1-4; TRBD1 aligns across 8 bases. This CDR3 comprises 16 residues. The J segment lost 0 bases and the V segment lost 7 bases, leaving 10 bases of the junction unmatched. Germline CDR1 reads GTSNPN; CDR2 reads SVGIG (reference sequence). CDR3 nucleotides: TGTGCCTACTCGGACAGGGCCGATCCAACTAATGAAAAACTGTTTTTT. As protein: CAYSDRADPTNEKLFF.

The genes are TRBV6-5 and TRBJ1-6, with unresolved D. The CDR3 covers 15 residues. V was cut by 6 bases and J by 5 bases, with 14 bases left in between. From germline, CDR1 is MNHEY and CDR2 SVGAGI. The CDR3 nucleotides read TGTGCCAGCAGGAGGATTCGAAGAGATAATTCACCCCTCCACTTT. Protein: CASRRIRRDNSPLHF.

The J gene is TRBJ2-2, the V gene TRBV27; the match to TRBD2 covers 15 bases. Germline-derived CDR1 and CDR2 are MNHEY and SMNVEV (reference sequence). This CDR3 comprises 21 residues. Unmatched junction bases numbered 11, after V lost 1 base and J lost 2 bases. The CDR3 sequence is CASSLFPSGTSGRLNTGELFF. In nucleotides, the CDR3 is TGTGCCAGCAGTTTATTCCCCTCCGGGACTAGCGGGAGGCTAAACACCGGGGAGCTGTTTTTT.

The rearrangement uses TRBV27 and TRBJ1-5, with TRBD1 matching 7 bases. V was pared by 2 bases and J by 9 bases, with 7 bases of the junction left unmatched. Germline CDR1 is MNHEY and CDR2 is SMNVEV (reference sequence). The CDR3 extends over 14 amino acids. For the CDR3, the DNA is TGTGCCAGCAGTTTAACACAGGGGAGGCGGCCCCAGCATTTT. Translated: CASSLTQGRRPQHF.

The chain links TRBV7-9 to TRBJ2-7; tentative D call: TRBD2 (5 bases). CDR1 is SEHNR, CDR2 FQNEAQ, per germline (reference sequence). CDR3 length equals 15 residues. V was cut by 4 bases and J by 0 bases, with 13 bases left in between. This chain's CDR3 is CASSSSGILSYEQYF. CDR3 DNA sequence: TGTGCCAGCAGCTCTTCCGGGATACTCTCCTACGAGCAGTACTTC.

This chain connects TRBV5-1 to TRBJ1-1, with 7 bases lining up with TRBD1. Germline V CDR1 and CDR2: SGHRS, YFSETQ. The CDR3 spans 15 residues. V trimming: 3 bases; J trimming: 4 bases; junction bases outside the gene matches: 9. This CDR3 reads CASSSGTQGSTEAFF. The CDR3 DNA sequence: TGCGCCAGCAGCTCCGGGACACAGGGGAGCACTGAAGCTTTCTTT.

This clone was counted a single time. The chain's CDR3 is CATSMGTDTQYF. The CDR3 DNA is TGTGCCACCAGCATGGGCACAGATACGCAGTATTTT. The chain joins TRBV15 to TRBJ2-3; D is undetermined. The CDR3 runs 12 residues. Germline CDR1 LNHNV, CDR2 YYDKDF (reference sequence). Trimming removed 4 bases at V and 1 base at J, with 3 bases between.

V gene TRBV7-6 combines with J gene TRBJ2-3; TRBD2 matches at 15 bases. The CDR3 loop spans 16 amino acids. CDR1 and CDR2 from the germline V gene are SGHVS and FNYEAQ. Germline trimming cut 5 bases from V and 5 bases from J; bases unmatched to any gene: 5. Here the CDR3 DNA reads TGTGCCAGCAGCCGGACTAGCGGGGGGGCAAGAGATACGCAGTATTTT. Amino acids: CASSRTSGGARDTQYF.

This sequence joins TRBV2 and TRBJ1-5, with a weak D call TRBD1 (5 bases). Trimming took off 6 bases at V and 4 bases at J, with 16 bases between the two ends. Germline values: CDR1 SNHLY, CDR2 FYNNEI. The CDR3 is made up of 15 amino acids. CDR3 region: CASSDSRGLNQPQHF. CDR3 bases: TGTGCCAGCAGCGATAGCCGGGGCCTGAATCAGCCCCAGCATTTT.

The V gene is TRBV28, the J gene TRBJ1-2, with D maybe TRBD1 (6 bases). Germline V gene sequence: CDR1 MDHEN, CDR2 SYDVKM. The CDR3 contains 16 residues. V lost 5 bases and J 3 bases, leaving 19 bases between the germline ends. The CDR3 DNA sequence: TGTGCCAGCAGTCCTATGGGACAACCGGGTGACTATGGCTACACCTTC. It encodes CASSPMGQPGDYGYTF.